One and the same sample provided the 22 T cell receptor beta chains below, sequenced in a study of CD8+ T cells in alopecia areata (dated by TCRdb to the late 2010s). Receptor libraries were prepared by the immunoSEQ multiplex PCR assay. RNA was extracted from all samples and reverse transcribed into cDNA as template for TCR sequencing. The table comes from immuneACCESS by way of TCRdb, which keeps in-frame sequences with V and J called. Part of the clones is missing from these tables; in studies checked, under half for an unresolved V gene and the rest for unknown reasons. Within this sample are 95,000 to 110,000 clones, with over 75% of them counted one time only. The ten most abundant clones make up more than 9.5% of the sample. The treatment or condition label on this specimen signifies: oral pan-JAK inhibitor, 5-10 mg twice daily. Sequences were derived from CD8+ T cells sorted from blood, sampled at approximately week 34, from a patient treated with tofacitinib. The receptors were gathered from a human donor with alopecia areata.

The J gene is TRBJ2-7, the V gene TRBV7-9; perhaps TRBD2 as D (5 bases). This CDR3 region has 16 residues. Trimming left V 1 base short and J 1 base short, with 14 bases between. Germline values: CDR1 SEHNR, CDR2 FQNEAQ (reference sequence). The CDR3 DNA sequence: TGTGCCAGCAGCTTAGATCCATTCGGGGATTCCTACGAGCAGTACTTC. Protein sequence: CASSLDPFGDSYEQYF. Drawing the rest from reference TRBV7-9 and TRBJ2-7, the complete variable domain is DTGVSQNPRHKITKRGQNVTFRCDPISEHNRLYWYRQTLGQGPEFLTYFQNEAQLEKSRLLSDRFSAERPKGSFSTLEIQRTEQGDSAMYLCASSLDPFGDSYEQYFGPGTRLTVT.

The chain is built from TRBV7-9 and TRBJ2-7, with a weak D call TRBD2 (6 bases). Germline assignment: CDR1 SEHNR and CDR2 FQNEAQ (reference sequence). With 7 bases removed from V and 3 bases from J, the gap between germline ends came to 22 bases. The CDR3 runs 16 residues. The CDR3 DNA is TGTGCCAGCACCCCAACGACCATTAGCGGCAACTACGAGCAGTACTTC. It encodes CASTPTTISGNYEQYF.

This clone was detected a few times. V gene TRBV29-1 combines with J gene TRBJ2-1; D gene ambiguous. The germline gives CDR1 SQVTM, CDR2 ANQGSEA. The V gene lost 3 bases and the J gene lost 0 bases, with 21 bases spanning the gap. This CDR3 region has 18 residues. The CDR3 loop reads CSVDSSLPGLSSYNEQFF. For the CDR3, the DNA is TGCAGCGTTGATTCCTCTCTCCCGGGCCTCAGCTCCTACAATGAGCAGTTCTTC.

The V gene is TRBV5-4, the J gene TRBJ2-7; 12 bases align to TRBD2. This CDR3 spans 14 amino acids. The germline V gene has CDR1 SGHNT and CDR2 YYREEE (reference sequence). Trimming at V came to 3 bases and at J to 6 bases, leaving 4 bases not matched to a gene. CDR3 protein: CASSSTSGGLEQYF. The CDR3 nucleotides are TGTGCCAGCAGCTCGACTAGCGGGGGCCTCGAGCAGTACTTC. The full variable domain, rest sourced from reference TRBV5-4 and TRBJ2-7, is ETGVTQSPTHLIKTRGQQVTLRCSSQSGHNTVSWYQQALGQGPQFIFQYYREEENGRGNFPPRFSGLQFPNYSSELNVNALELDDSALYLCASSSTSGGLEQYFGPGTRLTVT.

The chain recombines TRBV9 with TRBJ2-1; 12 bases line up with TRBD2. The CDR3 has 18 residues. The germline V gene has CDR1 SGDLS and CDR2 YYNGEE. Trimming cost V 0 bases and J 1 base; bases outside gene matches: 5. The CDR3 here is CASSVELAGGVSYNEQFF. In nucleotides, the CDR3 is TGTGCCAGCAGCGTAGAACTAGCGGGAGGTGTATCCTACAATGAGCAGTTCTTC.

The chain uses TRBV19 and TRBJ1-2; maybe TRBD1 (6 bases). V was clipped by 3 bases and J by 3 bases, with 14 bases between them. The CDR3 spans 15 residues. The germline V gene encodes CDR1 LNHDA and CDR2 SQIVND (reference sequence). Here the CDR3 reads CASSINPGEDYGYTF. The CDR3 region has the DNA TGTGCCAGTAGTATCAACCCAGGGGAGGACTATGGCTACACCTTC.

The genes are TRBV15 and TRBJ2-2, with D perhaps TRBD2 (7 bases). CDR3 size: 13 residues. Trimming took 8 bases from V and 6 from J, leaving 13 bases between them. The germline V gene encodes CDR1 LNHNV and CDR2 YYDKDF (reference sequence). The CDR3 coding sequence is TGTGCCACCCCTAAGGGGGGGTCCGGGGAGCTGTTTTTT. Translated, it gives CATPKGGSGELFF.

The table lists this clone with a count of one. The chain joins TRBV4-1 to TRBJ2-7, with 7 nucleotides matching TRBD2. Trimming removed 4 bases from V and 0 bases from J; junction bases left unmatched: 6. Germline V gives CDR1 MGHRA, CDR2 YSYEKL. The CDR3 has 15 amino acids. The CDR3 loop is CASSPSGRISYEQYF. The CDR3, as DNA: TGCGCCAGCAGCCCTAGCGGACGGATCTCCTACGAGCAGTACTTC.

The chain employs TRBV5-4 and TRBJ2-7; 9 bases are shared with TRBD1. Germline trimming cut 2 bases from V and 3 bases from J; bases unmatched to any gene: 3. Per germline, CDR1 SGHNT and CDR2 YYREEE (reference sequence). This CDR3 comprises 14 residues. CDR3 amino acids: CASSFEDRGYEQYF. The DNA for the CDR3 is TGTGCCAGCAGCTTCGAGGACAGGGGCTACGAGCAGTACTTC.

This chain links TRBV7-9 with TRBJ1-4; D is unclear. The CDR3 is 15 residues long. Germline lookup yields CDR1 SEHNR and CDR2 FQNEAQ (reference sequence). Trimming took off 1 base at V and 1 base at J, with 7 bases between the two ends. CDR3 loop: CASSLVGVTNEKLFF. The DNA of the CDR3 is TGTGCCAGCAGCTTAGTTGGGGTAACTAATGAAAAACTGTTTTTT.

The rearrangement links TRBV5-6 to TRBJ2-1, with D unresolved. CDR3 length: 17 amino acids. Between the trimmed V and J ends, which lost 3 bases and 2 bases, there was a span of 18 bases. Germline V gene sequence: CDR1 SGHDT, CDR2 YYEEEE. In DNA, the CDR3 is TGTGCCAGCAGCTCCAAGCAAGGCAGCTCTACCTACAATGAGCAGTTCTTC. Protein product: CASSSKQGSSTYNEQFF.

The chain employs TRBV27 and TRBJ2-3; D is uncertain. Trimming took off 4 bases at V and 0 bases at J, with 5 bases between the two ends. CDR3 length: 13 amino acids. Germline CDR1 and CDR2: MNHEY and SMNVEV (reference sequence). The CDR3 DNA follows: TGTGCCAGCAGTTCGGCTAGCACAGATACGCAGTATTTT. Translated: CASSSASTDTQYF.

The chain is built from TRBV4-1 and TRBJ2-7; D not resolved. The ends were cut back, 1 base at V and 0 bases at J, with 7 bases in the middle. CDR1 is MGHRA, CDR2 YSYEKL, per germline. The CDR3 contains 14 residues. Here the CDR3 DNA reads TGCGCCAGCAGCCAAGGGGTTGGCTCCTACGAGCAGTACTTC. It is translated as CASSQGVGSYEQYF.

This sequence joins TRBV4-1 and TRBJ2-7; tentative D call: TRBD2 (6 bases). Germline values: CDR1 MGHRA, CDR2 YSYEKL. The V and J ends lost 1 base and 3 bases respectively, with 19 bases between them. The CDR3 sequence is 17 residues long. The CDR3 spells CASSQVRVSSAYYEQYF. CDR3 nucleotides: TGCGCCAGCAGCCAAGTTCGGGTATCTAGCGCCTACTACGAGCAGTACTTC.

This clone was counted a few times. The gene calls are TRBV6-4 and TRBJ2-2; 8 bases are shared with TRBD2. CDR3 length: 14 residues. Germline V gene lookup returns CDR1 MRHNA and CDR2 SNTAGT. With V trimmed by 2 bases and J by 4 bases, 0 bases remained unmatched. The CDR3, as DNA: TGTGCCAGCAGTGACGGGACTAGCACCGGGGAGCTGTTTTTT. This encodes CASSDGTSTGELFF.

This clone was seen just once. The chain carries TRBV9 and TRBJ2-3; a weak D match, TRBD2 (5 bases). Trimming left V 2 bases short and J 0 bases short, with 10 bases between. The CDR3 runs to 15 residues. Germline CDR1 SGDLS, CDR2 YYNGEE. The CDR3 reads CASSVPAVSTDTQYF. Written as DNA, the CDR3 is TGTGCCAGCAGCGTTCCAGCGGTGAGCACAGATACGCAGTATTTT.

This clone was observed once. The chain employs TRBV29-1 and TRBJ2-7; D not resolved. The CDR3 has 12 amino acids. The V end lost 2 bases, the J end lost 3 bases, and 8 bases lay between the germline ends. Germline CDR1 is SQVTM and CDR2 is ANQGSEA. The CDR3 region is CSVEFEDYEQYF. In DNA form, the CDR3 reads TGCAGCGTTGAATTTGAAGACTACGAGCAGTACTTC.

The J gene is TRBJ2-1, the V gene TRBV29-1; 10 positions agree with TRBD2. The V segment lost 3 bases and the J segment 1 base; nucleotides outside the gene matches: 6. Germline values: CDR1 SQVTM, CDR2 ANQGSEA. CDR3 length: 16 amino acids. DNA of the CDR3: TGCAGCGTTGAGTCTCTAGCGGGGGCTTCCTACAATGAGCAGTTCTTC. This codes for CSVESLAGASYNEQFF.

The rearrangement links TRBV6-6 to TRBJ2-7, with D possibly called TRBD1 or TRBD2 (5 bases each). Germline loops: CDR1 MNHNY, CDR2 SVGAGI (reference sequence). Trimming took 6 bases from V and 6 from J, leaving 18 bases between them. The CDR3 spans 14 residues. Here the CDR3 DNA reads TGTGCCAGCAGACCCTTCCCGGGACCCTCCGAGCAGTACTTC. Amino acid sequence: CASRPFPGPSEQYF.

This clone was picked up one time. The chain combines TRBV7-9 with TRBJ1-2, with TRBD1 identical over 9 bases. The CDR3 extends over 16 amino acids. The V gene's germline CDR1 is SEHNR and CDR2 FQNEAQ (reference sequence). J gave up 4 bases and V 5 bases, and 11 bases lay outside the gene matches. CDR3 loop: CASSPRDRVGVYGYTF. CDR3 DNA sequence: TGTGCCAGCAGCCCGAGGGACAGGGTCGGCGTCTATGGCTACACCTTC.

The chain uses TRBV6-5 and TRBJ2-1, with 10 positions matching TRBD2. The length of the CDR3 is 15 residues. Unmatched junction bases numbered 2, after V lost 0 bases and J lost 6 bases. The germline V gene has CDR1 MNHEY and CDR2 SVGAGI. In DNA, the CDR3 is TGTGCCAGCAGTTACTCCGCTAGCGGGGGCAATGAGCAGTTCTTC. Protein: CASSYSASGGNEQFF.

V and J are TRBV27 and TRBJ1-2; 7 bases line up with TRBD1. The CDR3 consists of 15 residues. Germline CDR1 reads MNHEY; CDR2 reads SMNVEV (reference sequence). Trimming at V came to 1 base and at J to 2 bases, leaving 4 bases not matched to a gene. This CDR3 is CASSLFYRGNYGYTF. The CDR3 region has the DNA TGTGCCAGCAGTTTATTTTACAGGGGCAACTATGGCTACACCTTC.